This T cell receptor beta chain stems from a study of cytomegalovirus exposure and HLA in healthy donors. General study findings and limits: Investigators reported approximately 170 TCR beta chains as tied to cytomegalovirus. In the analysis, some V segments, TRBV6-2 and TRBV6-3 included, were excluded as indistinguishable. Presence/absence analyses assumed roughly uniform sequencing depth across donors. Most TCR sequences were uncommon, yet certain public TCRs appeared in many donors.

PCR employed 60 Vbeta and 13 Jbeta primers. Data came from immunoSEQ multiplex PCR; TCRdb stores just in-frame clones and leaves some out. There are 120,000 or so clones in the sample; around three quarters occur only once, and 1% lies in the top ten. This CDR3 has 14 amino acids. The V end lost 4 bases, the J end lost 3 bases, and 13 bases lay between the germline ends. Per germline, CDR1 MNHNY and CDR2 SVGAGI (reference sequence). This clone was seen once. Its cognate antigen is unknown. The source of this sequence is a man between 40 and 49 years old in good health and CMV-seronegative. V is TRBV6-6 and J is TRBJ2-7; tentative D call: TRBD1 (5 bases). Sequenced input: PBMCs. The CDR3 bases are TGTGCCAGCAGTTTCGGCTTTACAGGCTACGAGCAGTACTTC. Translated: CASSFGFTGYEQYF.